The source of this T cell receptor (beta chain) is a study of blood T cell repertoires in COVID-19. Turning to the study itself: Specimens from acute and convalescent COVID-19 originated in the United States, Italy and Spain. From T cells, B-cell-depleted T cells, or PBMCs came the material, which was cDNA or gDNA.

Germline lookup yields CDR1 SGHNT and CDR2 YYREEE (reference sequence). The ends lost 4 bases at V and 3 bases at J; junction bases unmatched: 6. CDR3 length: 14 residues. Those who participated ranged in age from about 18 to 89 years and resided in about two dozen US areas. Original handling: How many nucleated cells were present was estimated from reference gene primer amplification. Some clones are missing from TCRdb's copy, which holds only in-frame ones; the method was immunoSEQ multiplex PCR. V, J and clone size derive from that table, while D and trimming were established from the DNA sequence. The sample records approximately 300,000 clones, 75% to 90% being singletons.

The rearrangement uses TRBV5-4 and TRBJ2-5; the match to TRBD2 covers 7 bases. The sequencing input was PBMCs or T cells enriched from blood (not recorded which). The clonotype was recovered from a woman younger than 45 who had been exposed to COVID-19. The CDR3 DNA is TGTGCCAGCAGCATCATCACTAGCGAAGAGACCCAGTACTTC. Translation gives CASSIITSEETQYF. The whole variable domain, remainder taken from reference TRBV5-4 and TRBJ2-5, is ETGVTQSPTHLIKTRGQQVTLRCSSQSGHNTVSWYQQALGQGPQFIFQYYREEENGRGNFPPRFSGLQFPNYSSELNVNALELDDSALYLCASSIITSEETQYFGPGTRLLVL.